The TCR beta chain described here comes from a study of CD4 and CD8 cells across lung adenocarcinoma regions. Deletions cut 6 bases from V and 2 bases from J, with 14 bases between. CDR1 and CDR2 from the germline V gene are ENHRY and SYGVKD. The CDR3 is 14 amino acids. In TCRdb, the PCR reads were re-called with MiXCR into one record per CDR3 protein. The table shows 7,500 to 8,500 distinct CDR3 sequences, with 40% to 55% occurring only once. This clonotype was seen repeatedly, ten times or more. The TCR comes from a male donor with lung adenocarcinoma. The CD4 and CD8 labels of this study may be unreliable. The chain is built from TRBV10-3 and TRBJ2-7; D perhaps matches TRBD1 (6 bases). The sample taken for sequencing was CD4+ T cells from the margin of a lung tumor. The CDR3: CAIRSGQITYEQYF. CDR3 nucleotides: TGTGCCATCAGGTCCGGACAGATAACCTACGAGCAGTACTTC.